The 6 T cell receptor beta chains given below trace back to one sample, sequenced in a study of early T cells in non-severe SARS-CoV-2 infection. TCRdb re-analysed the 5' RACE reads in MiXCR, keeping a single row per CDR3 protein. The profile shows roughly 46,000 distinct CDR3 sequences, around 7% of them singletons. Sequenced sample: whole blood. The receptors derive from an adult who was a healthcare worker with PCR-confirmed SARS-CoV-2 infection or an uninfected control (not recorded which).

This clonotype was counted many times. The rearrangement joins TRBV30 to TRBJ2-3; D is uncertain. The V gene's germline CDR1 is GTSNPN and CDR2 SVGIG (reference sequence). V shed 2 bases and J shed 4 bases, with 4 bases lying between them. The CDR3 consists of 11 residues. CDR3 nucleotides: TGTGCCTGGAGTCGGTCAGATACGCAGTATTTT. Protein product: CAWSRSDTQYF.

This clonotype was detected a few times. The rearrangement uses TRBV3-1 and TRBJ2-1; 15 nucleotides align to TRBD2. Per the germline V gene, CDR1 is LGHDT and CDR2 is YNNKEL (reference sequence). J was trimmed by 3 bases and V by 1 base; bases with no gene match: 4. The CDR3 totals 18 residues. CDR3 sequence (DNA): TGTGCCAGCAGCCAAGTAGGGACTAGCGGGGGGATCTACAATGAGCAGTTCTTC. This sequence encodes CASSQVGTSGGIYNEQFF.

This clonotype showed up just a few times. The chain joins TRBV11-2 to TRBJ1-1; D is undetermined. The germline V and J ends were trimmed by 2 bases and 2 bases, with 9 bases remaining between them. The CDR3 length is 14 residues. From germline, CDR1 is SGHAT and CDR2 FQNNGV. CDR3 coding DNA: TGTGCCAGCAGCTTACCCAATTTCAACACTGAAGCTTTCTTT. It is translated as CASSLPNFNTEAFF.

The chain has TRBV14 and TRBJ2-2; no clear D. Between the trimmed V and J ends, which lost 1 base and 3 bases, there was a span of 6 bases. The CDR3 consists of 14 residues. The germline V gene has CDR1 SGHDN and CDR2 FVKESK. Here the CDR3 DNA reads TGTGCCAGCAGCCAAGTTGAGTACACCGGGGAGCTGTTTTTT. It encodes CASSQVEYTGELFF. Using reference TRBV14 and TRBJ2-2 for the parts outside the CDR3, the full variable domain is EAGVTQFPSHSVIEKGQTVTLRCDPISGHDNLYWYRRVMGKEIKFLLHFVKESKQDESGMPNNRFLAERTGGTYSTLKVQPAELEDSGVYFCASSQVEYTGELFFGEGSRLTVL.

The rearrangement joins TRBV5-1 to TRBJ1-3, with D unresolved. The CDR3 loop spans 15 amino acids. Germline CDR1 and CDR2: SGHRS and YFSETQ. The V end was cut by 0 bases, the J end by 0 bases, with 7 bases between. CDR3 bases: TGCGCCAGCAGCTTGGGCAGTGTCTCTGGAAACACCATATATTTT. This sequence encodes CASSLGSVSGNTIYF. Combining the CDR3 with reference TRBV5-1 and TRBJ1-3 gives the whole variable domain KAGVTQTPRYLIKTRGQQVTLSCSPISGHRSVSWYQQTPGQGLQFLFEYFSETQRNKGNFPGRFSGRQFSNSRSEMNVSTLELGDSALYLCASSLGSVSGNTIYFGEGSWLTVV.

This rearrangement joins TRBV6-5 to TRBJ1-2; 7 bases match TRBD1. The CDR3 contains 17 residues. The junction had 14 bases not matched to a gene; V was cut back by 6 bases and J by 1 base. CDR1 MNHEY and CDR2 SVGAGI come from the germline V gene. The CDR3 sequence is CASSYLQGPHLNYGYTF. The CDR3, as DNA: TGTGCCAGCAGCTACCTACAGGGGCCACACCTTAACTATGGCTACACCTTC.